This T cell receptor beta chain came from a study of CD8+ T cells in alopecia areata. General observations from the study: Expanded CD8+ clones among the top 100, and scalp clonality, were significantly decreased by tofacitinib.

Treatment given: oral pan-JAK inhibitor, 5-10 mg twice daily. The researchers isolated CD4+ and CD8+ T cells from PBMCs by sorting. With respect to this clone: The antigen is unknown.

Investigators isolated RNA and reverse transcribed it into cDNA to act as the sequencing template. Profiled with immunoSEQ multiplex PCR; TCRdb holds only in-frame clones, not every one. The sample has approximately 210,000 clones, over 60% seen once; the top ten hold more than 3.5%. The sample in question was CD4+ T cells sorted from blood, obtained at week 4, from a patient treated with tofacitinib. The receptor comes from a human donor with alopecia areata.

CDR3 nucleotide sequence: TGTGCCAGCAGCCGCGCGGCCAGCGAGCAGTACTTC. Translated, it gives CASSRAASEQYF. This chain connects TRBV4-2 to TRBJ2-7; the D is unclear. Germline CDR1 LGHNA, CDR2 YNFKEQ. V dropped 4 bases and J dropped 6 bases, with 10 bases sitting between them. The CDR3 is 12 residues long.